The sequence of this T cell receptor (beta chain) was determined in a study of shared clonotypes between healthy human individuals. Study findings and constraints: Compared with memory subsets, naive subsets generally had larger estimated richness. Naive CD4 clonotypes were shared across a handful of donors at about 5%.

In the case of this clone: The antigen is not known.

The CDR3 runs to 18 residues. Unmatched junction bases numbered 7, after V lost 5 bases and J lost 3 bases. Germline-derived CDR1 and CDR2 are MNHEY and SMNVEV (reference sequence). CD45RO-negative cells were positively selected for CCR7, leaving out terminally differentiated effector memory CD45RA+ cells. The donor cohort consisted entirely of Caucasian adults residing in Nashville, Tennessee. Libraries were prepared by immunoSEQ multiplex PCR; TCRdb keeps only in-frame clonotypes and omits some of them. The sample includes about 1,900,000 clones, approximately 95% seen only once; the top ten take 1% to 1.5%.

The specimen sequenced was naive CD8+ T cells sorted from blood. The source is a man aged 18 to 29 in good health. This sequence joins TRBV27 and TRBJ2-2; 15 positions match TRBD2. The CDR3: CASSPGLAGGYHTGELFF. The CDR3 DNA follows: TGTGCCAGCAGTCCTGGACTAGCGGGAGGGTATCACACCGGGGAGCTGTTTTTT.